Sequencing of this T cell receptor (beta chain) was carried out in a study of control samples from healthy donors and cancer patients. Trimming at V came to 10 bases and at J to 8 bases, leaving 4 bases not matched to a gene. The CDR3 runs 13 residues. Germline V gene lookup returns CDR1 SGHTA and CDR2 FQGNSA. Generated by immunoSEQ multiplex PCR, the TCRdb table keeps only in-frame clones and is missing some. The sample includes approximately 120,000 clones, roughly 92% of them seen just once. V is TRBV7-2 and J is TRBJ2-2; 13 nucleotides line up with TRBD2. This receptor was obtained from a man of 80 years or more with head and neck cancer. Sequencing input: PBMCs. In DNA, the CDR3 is TGTGCCACCCGGACTAGCGGGAGTGGGGAGCTGTTTTTT. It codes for CATRTSGSGELFF.